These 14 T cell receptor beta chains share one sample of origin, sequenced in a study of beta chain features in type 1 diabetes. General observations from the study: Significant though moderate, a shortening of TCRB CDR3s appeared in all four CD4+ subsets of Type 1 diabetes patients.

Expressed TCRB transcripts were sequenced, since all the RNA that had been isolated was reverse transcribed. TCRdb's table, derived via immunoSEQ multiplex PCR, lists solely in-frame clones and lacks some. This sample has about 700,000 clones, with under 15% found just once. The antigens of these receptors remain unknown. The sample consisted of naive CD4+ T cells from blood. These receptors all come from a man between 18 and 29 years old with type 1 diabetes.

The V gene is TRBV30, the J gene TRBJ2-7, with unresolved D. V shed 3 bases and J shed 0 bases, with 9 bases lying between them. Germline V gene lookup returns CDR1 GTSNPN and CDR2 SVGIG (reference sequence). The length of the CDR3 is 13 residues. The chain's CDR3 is CAWRGSSSYEQYF. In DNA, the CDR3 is TGTGCCTGGAGGGGCAGTAGCTCCTACGAGCAGTACTTC.

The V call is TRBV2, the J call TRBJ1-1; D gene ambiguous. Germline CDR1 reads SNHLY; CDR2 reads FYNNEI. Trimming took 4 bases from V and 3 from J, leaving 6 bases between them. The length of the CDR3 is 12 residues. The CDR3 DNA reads TGTGCCAGCAGTGTGGCAGACACTGAAGCTTTCTTT. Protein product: CASSVADTEAFF.

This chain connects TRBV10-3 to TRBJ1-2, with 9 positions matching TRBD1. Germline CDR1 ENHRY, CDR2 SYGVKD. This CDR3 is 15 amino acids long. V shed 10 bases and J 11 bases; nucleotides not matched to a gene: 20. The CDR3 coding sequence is TGTGCCACCTTCCCGGGACAGGGCGCTCCAGCGGAGTACACCTTC. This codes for CATFPGQGAPAEYTF.

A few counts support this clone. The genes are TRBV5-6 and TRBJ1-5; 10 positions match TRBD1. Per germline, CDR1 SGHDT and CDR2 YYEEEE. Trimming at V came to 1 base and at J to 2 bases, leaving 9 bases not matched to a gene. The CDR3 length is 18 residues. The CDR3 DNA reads TGTGCCAGCAGCTTGAGGGACAGGGGAGGGATTGGCAATCAGCCCCAGCATTTT. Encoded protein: CASSLRDRGGIGNQPQHF. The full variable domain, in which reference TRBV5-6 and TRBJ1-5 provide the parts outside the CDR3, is DAGVTQSPTHLIKTRGQQVTLRCSPKSGHDTVSWYQQALGQGPQFIFQYYEEEERQRGNFPDRFSGHQFPNYSSELNVNALLLGDSALYLCASSLRDRGGIGNQPQHFGDGTRLSIL.

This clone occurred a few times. The chain's CDR3 is CASSRTGGLSETQYF. DNA of the CDR3: TGTGCCAGCAGCCGGACAGGGGGTTTATCGGAGACCCAGTACTTC. V usage is TRBV16 and J usage is TRBJ2-5, with 10 bases aligning to TRBD1. The CDR3 has 15 amino acids. The germline gives CDR1 KGHSY, CDR2 FQNENV. Trimming cost V 4 bases and J 5 bases; bases outside gene matches: 7.

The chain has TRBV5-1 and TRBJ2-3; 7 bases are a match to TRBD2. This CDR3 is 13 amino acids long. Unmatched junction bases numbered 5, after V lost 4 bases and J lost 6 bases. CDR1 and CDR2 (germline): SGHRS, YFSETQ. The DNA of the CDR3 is TGCGCCAGCAGCAGGGAGGGGTTGGATACGCAGTATTTT. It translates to CASSREGLDTQYF.

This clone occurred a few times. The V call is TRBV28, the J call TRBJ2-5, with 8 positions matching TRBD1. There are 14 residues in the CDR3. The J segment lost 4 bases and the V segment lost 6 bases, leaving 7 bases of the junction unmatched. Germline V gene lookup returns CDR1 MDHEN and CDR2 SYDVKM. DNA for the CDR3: TGTGCCAGCAGCCTGGGACAGGACGGAGAGACCCAGTACTTC. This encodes CASSLGQDGETQYF. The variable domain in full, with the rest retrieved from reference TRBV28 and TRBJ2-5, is DVKVTQSSRYLVKRTGEKVFLECVQDMDHENMFWYRQDPGLGLRLIYFSYDVKMKEKGDIPEGYSVSREKKERFSLILESASTNQTSMYLCASSLGQDGETQYFGPGTRLLVL.

The CDR3 protein is CSVFRQGGSEGYTF. CDR3 bases: TGCAGCGTCTTCCGACAGGGGGGATCGGAAGGCTACACCTTC. The rearrangement links TRBV29-1 to TRBJ1-2, with 9 bases lining up with TRBD1. Trimming removed 6 bases from V and 8 bases from J; junction bases left unmatched: 13. The CDR3 totals 14 residues. CDR1 and CDR2 from the germline V gene are SQVTM and ANQGSEA.

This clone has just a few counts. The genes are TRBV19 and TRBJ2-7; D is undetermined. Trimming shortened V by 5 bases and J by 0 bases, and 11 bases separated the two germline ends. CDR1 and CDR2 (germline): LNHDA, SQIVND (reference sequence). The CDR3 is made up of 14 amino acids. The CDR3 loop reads CASSSSLNSYEQYF. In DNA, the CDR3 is TGTGCCAGTAGTTCTTCGCTCAACTCCTACGAGCAGTACTTC.

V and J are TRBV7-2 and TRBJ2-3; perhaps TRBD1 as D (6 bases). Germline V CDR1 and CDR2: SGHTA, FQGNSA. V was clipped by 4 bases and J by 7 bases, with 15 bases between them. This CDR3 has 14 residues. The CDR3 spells CASSSPTRGNTQYF. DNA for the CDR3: TGTGCCAGCAGCTCTCCGACGAGGGGGAATACGCAGTATTTT.

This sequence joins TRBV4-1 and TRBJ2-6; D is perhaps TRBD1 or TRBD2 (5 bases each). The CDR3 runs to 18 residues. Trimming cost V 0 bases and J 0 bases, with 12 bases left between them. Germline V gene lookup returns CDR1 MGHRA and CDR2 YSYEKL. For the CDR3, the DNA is TGCGCCAGCAGCCAAGAAATTCAGGGAGACTCTGGGGCCAACGTCCTGACTTTC. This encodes CASSQEIQGDSGANVLTF.

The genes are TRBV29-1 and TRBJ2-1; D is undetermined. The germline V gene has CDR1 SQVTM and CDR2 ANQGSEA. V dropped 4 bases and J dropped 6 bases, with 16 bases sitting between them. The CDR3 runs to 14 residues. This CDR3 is CSVVGRLTFNEQFF. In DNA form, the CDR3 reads TGCAGCGTTGTAGGTCGACTCACCTTCAATGAGCAGTTCTTC.

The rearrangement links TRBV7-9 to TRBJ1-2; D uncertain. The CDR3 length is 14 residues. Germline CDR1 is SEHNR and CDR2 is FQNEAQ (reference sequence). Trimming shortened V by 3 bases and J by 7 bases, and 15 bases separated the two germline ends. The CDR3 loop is CASSFDLQLPGYTF. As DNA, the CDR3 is TGTGCCAGCAGCTTTGACTTACAGTTACCTGGCTACACCTTC.

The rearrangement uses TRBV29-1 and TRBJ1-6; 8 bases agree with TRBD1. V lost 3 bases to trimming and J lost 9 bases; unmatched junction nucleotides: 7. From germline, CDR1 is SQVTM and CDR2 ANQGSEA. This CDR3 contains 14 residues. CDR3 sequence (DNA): TGCAGCGTTGAGTGGACAGGGTATGGTTCACCCCTCCACTTT. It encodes CSVEWTGYGSPLHF.